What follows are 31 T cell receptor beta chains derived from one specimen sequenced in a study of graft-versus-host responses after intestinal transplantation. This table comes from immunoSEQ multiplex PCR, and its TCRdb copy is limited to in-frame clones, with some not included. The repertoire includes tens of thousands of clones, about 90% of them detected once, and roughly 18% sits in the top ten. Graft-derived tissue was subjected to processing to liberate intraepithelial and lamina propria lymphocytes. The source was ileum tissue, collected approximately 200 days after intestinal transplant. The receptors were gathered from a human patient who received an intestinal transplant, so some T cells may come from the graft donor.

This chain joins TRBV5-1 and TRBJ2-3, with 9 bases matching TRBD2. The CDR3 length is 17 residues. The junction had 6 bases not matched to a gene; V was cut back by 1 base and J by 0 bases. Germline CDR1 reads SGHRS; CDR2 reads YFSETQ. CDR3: CASSLTGTSPSTDTQYF. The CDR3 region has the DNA TGCGCCAGCAGCTTGACCGGGACTAGCCCTAGCACAGATACGCAGTATTTT.

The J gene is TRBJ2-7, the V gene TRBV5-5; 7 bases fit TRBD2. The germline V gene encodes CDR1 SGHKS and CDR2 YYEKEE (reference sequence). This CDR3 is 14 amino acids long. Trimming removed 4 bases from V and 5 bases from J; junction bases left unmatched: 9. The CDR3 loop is CASSLWTSHHEQYF. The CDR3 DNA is TGTGCCAGCAGCCTCTGGACTAGTCACCACGAGCAGTACTTC.

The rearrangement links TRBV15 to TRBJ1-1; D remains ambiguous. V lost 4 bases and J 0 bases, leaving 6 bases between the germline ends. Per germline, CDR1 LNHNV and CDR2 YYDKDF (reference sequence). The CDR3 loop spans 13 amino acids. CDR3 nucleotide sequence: TGTGCCACCAGCATAAGAATGAACACTGAAGCTTTCTTT. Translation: CATSIRMNTEAFF.

The CDR3 loop reads CASSRDSRTNQPQHF. In nucleotides, the CDR3 is TGCGCCAGCAGCCGGGACAGCCGAACCAATCAGCCCCAGCATTTT. This chain connects TRBV5-1 to TRBJ1-5; 7 positions match TRBD1. Germline-derived CDR1 and CDR2 are SGHRS and YFSETQ. The V gene end was trimmed by 4 bases and the J gene end by 3 bases; junction bases not matched to a gene: 7. This CDR3 comprises 15 residues.

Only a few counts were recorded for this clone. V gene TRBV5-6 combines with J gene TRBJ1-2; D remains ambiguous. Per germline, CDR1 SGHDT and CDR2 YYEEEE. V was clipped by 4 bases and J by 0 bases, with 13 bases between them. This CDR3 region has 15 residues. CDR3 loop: CASSPMPEANYGYTF. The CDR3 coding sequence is TGTGCCAGCAGCCCTATGCCGGAGGCTAACTATGGCTACACCTTC.

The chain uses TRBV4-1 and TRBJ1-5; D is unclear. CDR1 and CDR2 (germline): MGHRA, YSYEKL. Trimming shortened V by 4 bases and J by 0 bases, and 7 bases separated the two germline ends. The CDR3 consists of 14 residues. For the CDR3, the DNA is TGCGCCAGCAGCCCCCTTTCTAGCAATCAGCCCCAGCATTTT. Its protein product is CASSPLSSNQPQHF.

CDR3 sequence: CASSEDGQGNQPQHF. The DNA for the CDR3 is TGTGCCAGCAGTGAGGACGGACAGGGCAATCAGCCCCAGCATTTT. J is TRBJ1-5 and V is TRBV2, with 7 positions matching TRBD1. The germline V gene has CDR1 SNHLY and CDR2 FYNNEI. The CDR3 totals 15 residues. The V segment lost 3 bases and the J segment 2 bases; nucleotides outside the gene matches: 4. The full variable domain, in which reference TRBV2 and TRBJ1-5 provide the parts outside the CDR3, is EPEVTQTPSHQVTQMGQEVILRCVPISNHLYFYWYRQILGQKVEFLVSFYNNEISEKSEIFDDQFSVERPDGSNFTLKIRSTKLEDSAMYFCASSEDGQGNQPQHFGDGTRLSIL.

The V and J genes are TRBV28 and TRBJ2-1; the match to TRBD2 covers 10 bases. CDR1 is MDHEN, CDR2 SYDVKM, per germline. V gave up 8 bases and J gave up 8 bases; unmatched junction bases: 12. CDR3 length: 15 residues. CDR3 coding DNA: TGTGCCAGCGCCTTGGGGGCTAGCGGGAGCCATGAGCAGTTCTTC. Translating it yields CASALGASGSHEQFF.

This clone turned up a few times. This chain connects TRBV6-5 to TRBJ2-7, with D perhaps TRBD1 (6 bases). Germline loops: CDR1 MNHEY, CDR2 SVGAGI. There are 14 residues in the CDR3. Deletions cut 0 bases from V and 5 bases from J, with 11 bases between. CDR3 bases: TGTGCCAGCAGTTACTCGGGGGCTATGAACGAGCAGTACTTC. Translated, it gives CASSYSGAMNEQYF.

The CDR3 sequence: CASSVGAFPSTDTQYF. The CDR3 DNA sequence: TGTGCCAGCAGCGTAGGGGCCTTTCCTAGCACAGATACGCAGTATTTT. The V call is TRBV9, the J call TRBJ2-3; D gene unclear. Germline-derived CDR1 and CDR2 are SGDLS and YYNGEE. Trimming removed 0 bases at V and 0 bases at J, with 11 bases between. The CDR3 consists of 16 residues.

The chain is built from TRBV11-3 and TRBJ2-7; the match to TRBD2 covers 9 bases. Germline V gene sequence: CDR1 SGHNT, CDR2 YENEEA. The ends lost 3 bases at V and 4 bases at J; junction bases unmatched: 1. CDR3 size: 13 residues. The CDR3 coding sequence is TGTGCCAGCAGCTTTGCGGGGGGGTACGAGCAGTACTTC. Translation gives CASSFAGGYEQYF.

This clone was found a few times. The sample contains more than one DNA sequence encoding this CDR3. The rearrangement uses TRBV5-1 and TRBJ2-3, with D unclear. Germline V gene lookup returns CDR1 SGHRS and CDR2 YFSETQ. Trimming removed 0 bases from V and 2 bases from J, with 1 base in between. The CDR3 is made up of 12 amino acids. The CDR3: CASSLVTDTQYF. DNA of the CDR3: TGCGCCAGCAGCTTGGTCACAGATACGCAGTATTTT.

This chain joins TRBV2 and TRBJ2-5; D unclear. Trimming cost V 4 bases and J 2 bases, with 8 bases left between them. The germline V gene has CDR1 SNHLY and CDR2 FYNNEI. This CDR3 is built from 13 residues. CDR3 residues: CASSVRLQETQYF. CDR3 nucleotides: TGTGCCAGCAGTGTCCGGTTACAAGAGACCCAGTACTTC. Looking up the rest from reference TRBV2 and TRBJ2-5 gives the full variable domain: EPEVTQTPSHQVTQMGQEVILRCVPISNHLYFYWYRQILGQKVEFLVSFYNNEISEKSEIFDDQFSVERPDGSNFTLKIRSTKLEDSAMYFCASSVRLQETQYFGPGTRLLVL.

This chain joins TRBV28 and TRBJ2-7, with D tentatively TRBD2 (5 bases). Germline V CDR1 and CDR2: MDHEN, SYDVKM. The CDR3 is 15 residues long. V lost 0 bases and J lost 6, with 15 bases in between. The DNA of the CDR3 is TGTGCCAGCAGTTTATGGAACAATGATCGGGGCGAGCAGTACTTC. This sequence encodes CASSLWNNDRGEQYF.

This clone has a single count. The CDR3 protein is CASSIRPETGIPYNEQFF. For the CDR3, the DNA is TGTGCCAGCAGCATCCGGCCCGAGACAGGGATCCCCTACAATGAGCAGTTCTTC. The chain has TRBV21-1 and TRBJ2-1; the table's D call, TRBD1, has no DNA check behind it. TRBV21-1 counts as a pseudogene. CDR3 length: 18 residues.

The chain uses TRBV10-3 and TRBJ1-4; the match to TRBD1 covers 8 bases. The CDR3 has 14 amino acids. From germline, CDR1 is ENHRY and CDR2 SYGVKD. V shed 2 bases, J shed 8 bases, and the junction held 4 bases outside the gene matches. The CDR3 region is CAISEGQGHEKLFF. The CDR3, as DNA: TGTGCCATCAGTGAGGGACAGGGTCACGAAAAACTGTTTTTT.

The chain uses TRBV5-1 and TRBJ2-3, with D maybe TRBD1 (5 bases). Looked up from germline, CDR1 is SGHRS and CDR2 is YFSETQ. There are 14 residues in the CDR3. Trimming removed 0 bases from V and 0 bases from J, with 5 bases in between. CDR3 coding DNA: TGCGCCAGCAGCTTGGGACAGAGCACAGATACGCAGTATTTT. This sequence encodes CASSLGQSTDTQYF.

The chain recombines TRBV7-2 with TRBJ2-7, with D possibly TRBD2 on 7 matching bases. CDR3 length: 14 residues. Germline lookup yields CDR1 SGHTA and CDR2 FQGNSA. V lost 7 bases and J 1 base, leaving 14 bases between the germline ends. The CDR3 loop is CASTWRGGSYEQYF. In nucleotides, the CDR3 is TGTGCCAGCACCTGGAGGGGGGGGTCCTACGAGCAGTACTTC.

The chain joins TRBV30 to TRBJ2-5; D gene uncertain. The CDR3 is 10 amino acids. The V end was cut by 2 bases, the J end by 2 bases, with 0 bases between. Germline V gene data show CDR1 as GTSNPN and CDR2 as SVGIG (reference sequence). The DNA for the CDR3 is TGTGCCTGGAGTCAAGAGACCCAGTACTTC. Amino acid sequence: CAWSQETQYF.

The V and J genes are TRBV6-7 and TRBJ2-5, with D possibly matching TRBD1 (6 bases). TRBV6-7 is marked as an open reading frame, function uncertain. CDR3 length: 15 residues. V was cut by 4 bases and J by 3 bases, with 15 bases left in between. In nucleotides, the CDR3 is TGTGCCAGCAGTTCCCCTTACAGGGTGGAAGAGACCCAGTACTTC. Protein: CASSSPYRVEETQYF.

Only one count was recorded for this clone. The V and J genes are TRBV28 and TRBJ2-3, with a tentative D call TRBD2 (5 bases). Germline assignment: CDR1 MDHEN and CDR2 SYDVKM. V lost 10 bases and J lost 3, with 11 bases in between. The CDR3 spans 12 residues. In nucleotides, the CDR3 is TGTGCCACAAACCCGGGGACAGATACGCAGTATTTT. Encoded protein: CATNPGTDTQYF.

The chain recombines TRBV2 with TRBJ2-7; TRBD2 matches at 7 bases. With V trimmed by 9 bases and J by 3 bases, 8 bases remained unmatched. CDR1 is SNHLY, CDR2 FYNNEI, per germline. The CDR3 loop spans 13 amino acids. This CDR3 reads CASTMREIYEQYF. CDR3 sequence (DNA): TGTGCCAGTACCATGCGGGAGATCTACGAGCAGTACTTC.

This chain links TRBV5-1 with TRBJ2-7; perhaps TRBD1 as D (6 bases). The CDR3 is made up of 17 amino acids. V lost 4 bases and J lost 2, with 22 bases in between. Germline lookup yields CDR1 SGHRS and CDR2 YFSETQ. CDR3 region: CASSPTLYRASAYEQYF. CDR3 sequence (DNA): TGCGCCAGCAGCCCTACTCTTTACAGGGCCTCCGCCTACGAGCAGTACTTC.

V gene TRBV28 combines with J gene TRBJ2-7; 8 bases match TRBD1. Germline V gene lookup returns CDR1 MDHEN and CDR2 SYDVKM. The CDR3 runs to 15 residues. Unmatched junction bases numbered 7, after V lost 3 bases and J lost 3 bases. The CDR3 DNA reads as TGTGCCAGCAGTTTTACTGGGACAGGAGTCTACGAGCAGTACTTC. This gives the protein CASSFTGTGVYEQYF.

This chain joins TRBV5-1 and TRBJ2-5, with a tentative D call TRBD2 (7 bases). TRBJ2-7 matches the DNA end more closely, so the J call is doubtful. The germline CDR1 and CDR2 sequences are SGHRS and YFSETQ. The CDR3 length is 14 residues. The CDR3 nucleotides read TGCGCCAGCAGCTTGGATGGGGGGGCGGGCGAGCAGTACTTC. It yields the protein CASSLDGGAGEQYF.

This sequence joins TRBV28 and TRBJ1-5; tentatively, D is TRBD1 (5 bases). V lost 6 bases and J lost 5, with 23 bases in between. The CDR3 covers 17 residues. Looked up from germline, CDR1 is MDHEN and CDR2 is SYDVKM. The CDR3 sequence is CASSPPSVVRGHQPQHF. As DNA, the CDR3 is TGTGCCAGCAGCCCCCCCTCGGTGGTGAGGGGCCATCAGCCCCAGCATTTT.

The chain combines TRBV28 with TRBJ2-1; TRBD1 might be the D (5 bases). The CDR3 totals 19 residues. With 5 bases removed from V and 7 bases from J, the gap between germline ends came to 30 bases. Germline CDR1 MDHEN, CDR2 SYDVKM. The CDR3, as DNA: TGTGCCAGCAGTAGTTCCCCCAAGTTTAGCATGGGGCTGGGGAATGAGCAGTTCTTC. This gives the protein CASSSSPKFSMGLGNEQFF.

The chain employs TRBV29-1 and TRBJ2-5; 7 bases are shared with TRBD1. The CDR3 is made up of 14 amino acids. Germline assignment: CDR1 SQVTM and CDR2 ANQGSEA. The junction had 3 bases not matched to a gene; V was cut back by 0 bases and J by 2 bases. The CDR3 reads CSVEDRGLQETQYF. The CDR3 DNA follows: TGCAGCGTTGAAGACAGGGGGTTACAAGAGACCCAGTACTTC.

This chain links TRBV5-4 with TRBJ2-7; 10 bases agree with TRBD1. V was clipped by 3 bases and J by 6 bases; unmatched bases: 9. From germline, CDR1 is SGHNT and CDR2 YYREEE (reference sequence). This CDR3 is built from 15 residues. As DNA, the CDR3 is TGTGCCAGCAGCTCCGGTGGGGGACAGGGGACCGAGCAGTACTTC. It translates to CASSSGGGQGTEQYF.

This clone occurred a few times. The CDR3 DNA follows: TGCAGCGTTCGGCAGGCGTACAATGAGCAGTTCTTC. It translates to CSVRQAYNEQFF. The J gene is TRBJ2-1, the V gene TRBV29-1; D ambiguous. The V gene's germline CDR1 is SQVTM and CDR2 ANQGSEA. The CDR3 runs to 12 residues. Deletions cut 5 bases from V and 4 bases from J, with 9 bases between.

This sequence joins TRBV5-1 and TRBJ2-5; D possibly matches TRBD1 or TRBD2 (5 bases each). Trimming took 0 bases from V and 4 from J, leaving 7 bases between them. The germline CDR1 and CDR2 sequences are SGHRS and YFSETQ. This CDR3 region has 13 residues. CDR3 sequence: CASSLERGETQYF. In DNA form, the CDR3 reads TGCGCCAGCAGCTTGGAGAGGGGAGAGACCCAGTACTTC. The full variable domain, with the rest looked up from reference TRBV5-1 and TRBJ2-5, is KAGVTQTPRYLIKTRGQQVTLSCSPISGHRSVSWYQQTPGQGLQFLFEYFSETQRNKGNFPGRFSGRQFSNSRSEMNVSTLELGDSALYLCASSLERGETQYFGPGTRLLVL.